The clone carrying this T cell receptor beta chain occurred a few times. The CDR3 has 14 amino acids. Germline-derived CDR1 and CDR2 are MGHRA and YSYEKL. J was trimmed by 6 bases and V by 5 bases; bases with no gene match: 8. This record belongs to a study of T cell changes during pregnancy in multiple sclerosis. Only in-frame clones appear in the TCRdb table, and some are missing; sequencing was by immunoSEQ multiplex PCR. This sample carries 85,000 to 130,000 clones, more than 80% of them seen once, and the ten largest clones take approximately 1.2%. V usage is TRBV4-1 and J usage is TRBJ1-1; 8 bases align to TRBD1. This clonotype was sampled from a female donor with multiple sclerosis, enrolled in a pregnancy study. The sequencing here drew on peripheral blood, taken in the second trimester of pregnancy. CDR3 DNA sequence: TGCGCCAGCAGCGAGGCAGGGGGCAGGTCTGAAGCTTTCTTT. This sequence encodes CASSEAGGRSEAFF.